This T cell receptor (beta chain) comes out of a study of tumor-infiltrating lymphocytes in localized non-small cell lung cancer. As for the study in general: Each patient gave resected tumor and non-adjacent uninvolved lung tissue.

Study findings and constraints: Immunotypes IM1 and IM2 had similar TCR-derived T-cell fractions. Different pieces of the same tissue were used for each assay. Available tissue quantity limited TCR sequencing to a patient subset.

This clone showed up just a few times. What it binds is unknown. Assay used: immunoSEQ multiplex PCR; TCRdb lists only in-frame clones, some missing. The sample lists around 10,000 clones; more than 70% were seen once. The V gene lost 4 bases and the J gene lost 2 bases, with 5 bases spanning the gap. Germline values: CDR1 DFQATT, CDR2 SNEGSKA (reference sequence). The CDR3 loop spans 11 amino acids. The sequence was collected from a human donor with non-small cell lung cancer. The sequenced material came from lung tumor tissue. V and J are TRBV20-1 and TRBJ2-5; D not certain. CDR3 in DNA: TGCAGTGCTAAGGGTCAAGAGACCCAGTACTTC. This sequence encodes CSAKGQETQYF.